The 21 T cell receptor beta chains in this list originate from one sample, sequenced in a study of shared clonotypes between healthy human individuals. Sequencing used immunoSEQ multiplex PCR; TCRdb keeps in-frame clones, though not all of them. Of 1,400,000 or so clones listed, 98% are singletons. The specimen was naive CD4+ T cells sorted from blood. Subset indicated: CD45RA+ positively selected. All receptors derive from a young man in good health.

The chain combines TRBV7-2 with TRBJ2-7; 8 nucleotides agree with TRBD2. V was clipped by 2 bases and J by 5 bases; unmatched bases: 17. The germline V gene has CDR1 SGHTA and CDR2 FQGNSA. The CDR3 runs 18 residues. The chain's CDR3 is CASSLREGGQLVSNEQYF. The CDR3 nucleotides read TGTGCCAGCAGCTTACGGGAGGGAGGACAGCTGGTTTCGAACGAGCAGTACTTC. Variable domain in full (rest from reference TRBV7-2 and TRBJ2-7): GAGVSQSPSNKVTEKGKDVELRCDPISGHTALYWYRQSLGQGLEFLIYFQGNSAPDKSGLPSDRFSAERTGGSVSTLTIQRTQQEDSAVYLCASSLREGGQLVSNEQYFGPGTRLTVT.

V and J are TRBV28 and TRBJ2-2; 12 nucleotides match TRBD2. This CDR3 contains 22 residues. V lost 4 bases and J lost 1; bases outside the gene matches: 19. CDR1 is MDHEN, CDR2 SYDVKM, per germline. As DNA, the CDR3 is TGTGCCAGCAGTTCCCCCTTTACGTGGCGACTAGCGGGAGAGATGAACACCGGGGAGCTGTTTTTT. It is translated as CASSSPFTWRLAGEMNTGELFF.

The rearrangement uses TRBV10-3 and TRBJ2-3; tentative D call: TRBD2 (5 bases). CDR1 and CDR2 from the germline V gene are ENHRY and SYGVKD. The CDR3 loop spans 14 amino acids. Trimming removed 5 bases from V and 2 bases from J, with 11 bases in between. For the CDR3, the DNA is TGTGCCATCAGTAAGAGCGGTAACACAGATACGCAGTATTTT. Protein sequence: CAISKSGNTDTQYF.

The V call is TRBV5-1, the J call TRBJ2-5, with a tentative D call TRBD2 (5 bases). The CDR3 is made up of 18 amino acids. The germline V gene has CDR1 SGHRS and CDR2 YFSETQ. Trimming removed 0 bases from V and 0 bases from J, with 18 bases in between. The CDR3 protein is CASSLGAGGRTYQETQYF. The CDR3 bases are TGCGCCAGCAGCTTGGGGGCCGGAGGTCGGACGTACCAAGAGACCCAGTACTTC. The entire variable domain, with the rest obtained from reference TRBV5-1 and TRBJ2-5, is as follows: KAGVTQTPRYLIKTRGQQVTLSCSPISGHRSVSWYQQTPGQGLQFLFEYFSETQRNKGNFPGRFSGRQFSNSRSEMNVSTLELGDSALYLCASSLGAGGRTYQETQYFGPGTRLLVL.

This chain links TRBV9 with TRBJ2-3; unclear D gene. CDR1 and CDR2 (germline): SGDLS, YYNGEE. The CDR3 runs 15 residues. V was trimmed by 1 base and J by 4 bases, leaving 13 bases between them. The CDR3 bases are TGTGCCAGCAGCGTAAGTGTCGGGTCCCCAGATACGCAGTATTTT. Its protein product is CASSVSVGSPDTQYF.

The V gene is TRBV2, the J gene TRBJ2-7; D is uncertain. Germline values: CDR1 SNHLY, CDR2 FYNNEI. This CDR3 is built from 13 residues. V was trimmed by 5 bases and J by 6 bases, leaving 14 bases between them. CDR3 protein: CASSLLKLGEQYF. The CDR3 DNA follows: TGTGCCAGCAGTCTCTTAAAGCTCGGCGAGCAGTACTTC.

The chain's CDR3 is CASSPPVRYTQYF. The CDR3 DNA reads TGTGCCAGCAGTCCCCCTGTGCGGTATACGCAGTATTTT. V gene TRBV28 combines with J gene TRBJ2-3; D gene uncertain. The V end was cut by 5 bases, the J end by 7 bases, with 13 bases between. The CDR3 runs 13 residues. CDR1 MDHEN and CDR2 SYDVKM come from the germline V gene.

The chain carries TRBV28 and TRBJ1-4; 7 bases line up with TRBD1. Per germline, CDR1 MDHEN and CDR2 SYDVKM. V dropped 6 bases and J dropped 3; count of bases not matched to a gene: 10. The CDR3 length is 16 residues. The CDR3 protein is CASRRGTVFANEKLFF. The CDR3 nucleotides read TGTGCCAGCAGGCGGGGGACAGTGTTCGCTAATGAAAAACTGTTTTTT.

J is TRBJ2-7 and V is TRBV14, with 8 bases matching TRBD2. With 7 bases clipped from V and 2 bases from J, the junction kept 7 bases outside the gene matches. This CDR3 contains 14 residues. The germline V gene encodes CDR1 SGHDN and CDR2 FVKESK. The CDR3 DNA is TGTGCCAGCACGCGGGGGGCCGGAGCCTACGAGCAGTACTTC. It codes for CASTRGAGAYEQYF.

This chain links TRBV20-1 with TRBJ2-1; the D is unclear. Trimming removed 7 bases at V and 8 bases at J, with 12 bases between. The CDR3 is 11 residues long. Germline CDR1 is DFQATT and CDR2 is SNEGSKA (reference sequence). As DNA, the CDR3 is TGCAGTGACGTGAAGGTGGATGAGCAGTTCTTC. The encoded protein is CSDVKVDEQFF.

This rearrangement joins TRBV7-9 to TRBJ1-3, with 7 bases that match TRBD1. Looked up from germline, CDR1 is SEHNR and CDR2 is FQNEAQ (reference sequence). The CDR3 is made up of 16 amino acids. The V and J ends lost 5 bases and 0 bases, in that order; junction bases with no gene match: 7. CDR3 residues: CASSLRTGHSGNTIYF. The CDR3 DNA follows: TGTGCCAGCAGCCTCCGGACAGGACACTCTGGAAACACCATATATTTT.

CDR3 DNA sequence: TGTGCCACCAGCAGAGATTATAGGGGGAGACAGGTGAGGGAAAAACTGTTTTTT. Translation gives CATSRDYRGRQVREKLFF. This chain uses TRBV15 with TRBJ1-4, with a weak D call TRBD1 (6 bases). Germline V gene sequence: CDR1 LNHNV, CDR2 YYDKDF (reference sequence). With 0 bases removed from V and 8 bases from J, the gap between germline ends came to 22 bases. This CDR3 is 18 amino acids long.

V usage is TRBV7-7 and J usage is TRBJ2-2; tentatively, D is TRBD1 (6 bases). The germline CDR1 and CDR2 sequences are SSHAT and FNYEAQ (reference sequence). The CDR3 runs to 14 residues. Trimming stripped 5 bases from V and 8 bases from J, with 15 bases between. CDR3 nucleotide sequence: TGTGCCAGCAGCCCCGGGACAATCTCGGGGGAGCTGTTTTTT. It encodes CASSPGTISGELFF.

The chain recombines TRBV5-6 with TRBJ2-2, with 15 bases identical to TRBD2. The V gene's germline CDR1 is SGHDT and CDR2 YYEEEE. V lost 8 bases to trimming and J lost 5 bases; unmatched junction nucleotides: 7. The CDR3 consists of 16 residues. CDR3: CASSGLAGGGTGELFF. CDR3 nucleotide sequence: TGTGCCAGTTCGGGACTAGCGGGAGGAGGAACCGGGGAGCTGTTTTTT.

The chain links TRBV28 to TRBJ2-1, with a tentative D call TRBD1 (6 bases). This CDR3 is 15 amino acids long. The germline V and J ends were trimmed by 7 bases and 5 bases, with 18 bases remaining between them. Germline V lookup: CDR1 MDHEN, CDR2 SYDVKM. CDR3 protein: CASMLQGGLHNEQFF. For the CDR3, the DNA is TGTGCCAGCATGCTACAGGGCGGTCTCCACAATGAGCAGTTCTTC.

V is TRBV10-1 and J is TRBJ2-1; 10 nucleotides align to TRBD2. Germline CDR1 and CDR2: WNHNN and SYGVQD (reference sequence). J gave up 0 bases and V 10 bases, and 6 bases lay outside the gene matches. The CDR3 covers 15 residues. CDR3 DNA: TGCGCCACCTCCGAGCGGGAGGGCTCCTACAATGAGCAGTTCTTC. It translates to CATSEREGSYNEQFF.

The chain has TRBV6-5 and TRBJ1-1; D is ambiguous. CDR1 and CDR2 from the germline V gene are MNHEY and SVGAGI. The CDR3 runs to 13 residues. V was cut by 8 bases and J by 0 bases, with 10 bases left in between. The CDR3 DNA reads as TGTGCCAGCGGCGAGGGCTTGAACACTGAAGCTTTCTTT. This translates into CASGEGLNTEAFF.

V and J are TRBV28 and TRBJ2-4; D is tentatively TRBD1 or TRBD2 (6 bases each). CDR1 and CDR2 from the germline V gene are MDHEN and SYDVKM. V dropped 3 bases and J dropped 7 bases, with 13 bases sitting between them. The CDR3 runs to 14 residues. CDR3 in amino acids: CASSFRGRDNIQYF. CDR3 nucleotides: TGTGCCAGCAGTTTCCGGGGGCGGGACAACATTCAGTACTTC.

This chain joins TRBV18 and TRBJ2-7, with D perhaps TRBD1 (6 bases). V lost 4 bases and J 7 bases, leaving 14 bases between the germline ends. The V gene's germline CDR1 is KGHSH and CDR2 LQKENI. The CDR3 sequence is 13 residues long. The CDR3 nucleotides are TGTGCCAGCTCACTAAAACAGGGTTGGGAGCAGTACTTC. This sequence encodes CASSLKQGWEQYF.

J is TRBJ2-3 and V is TRBV21-1. TRBV21-1 is a documented pseudogene. The CDR3 length is 17 residues. The CDR3 nucleotides read TGTGCCAGCAGCAAAGTTTGTAGGGTAGGGAGCACAGATACGCAGTATTTT. This gives the protein CASSKVCRVGSTDTQYF.

The chain is built from TRBV9 and TRBJ2-5; weak D call: TRBD2 (5 bases). CDR1 is SGDLS, CDR2 YYNGEE, per germline. This CDR3 contains 14 residues. V was clipped by 0 bases and J by 4 bases, with 10 bases between them. The CDR3 DNA reads as TGTGCCAGCAGCGTAGGAGTAGGGAGAGAGACCCAGTACTTC. It encodes CASSVGVGRETQYF.